This TCR beta chain was recorded in a study of blood T cell repertoires in COVID-19. Study-level background: In each case, the material was cDNA or gDNA derived from T cells, B-cell-depleted T cells, or PBMCs.

Methods used by the authors: Reference gene primers were amplified, and this amplification served to estimate nucleated cell counts. The repertoire was sequenced with immunoSEQ multiplex PCR; TCRdb's copy has only in-frame clones and lacks some. V, J and clone size are taken as reported in that table, and D and trimming were inferred from the DNA itself. The data hold approximately 220,000 clones, with less than 90% observed a single time. The CDR3 is 11 amino acids. Germline values: CDR1 ENHRY, CDR2 SYGVKD. V was trimmed by 10 bases and J by 2 bases, leaving 8 bases between them. The receptor was isolated from an older woman who had recovered from COVID-19. The J gene is TRBJ1-1, the V gene TRBV10-3, with D possibly TRBD1 on 5 matching bases. What was sequenced was peripheral blood. Here the CDR3 reads CATGPNTEAFF. The CDR3 nucleotides read TGTGCCACAGGGCCAAACACTGAAGCTTTCTTT.